This T cell receptor (beta chain) was retrieved from a study of blood T cell repertoires in COVID-19. Study information: Acute and convalescent COVID-19 specimens originated in the United States, Italy and Spain. Sources were T cells, B-cell-depleted T cells, or PBMCs; the material itself was cDNA or gDNA.

Authors' methods: Researchers report that nucleated cell counts were estimated from reference gene primer amplification. Profiled with immunoSEQ multiplex PCR; TCRdb holds only in-frame clones, not every one. V and J calls and clone size are copied from that table; D and trimming were computed from the DNA. Of under 75,000 clones in the sample, about 86% are singletons; the top ten hold roughly 18%. V shed 4 bases and J 6 bases; nucleotides not matched to a gene: 6. The germline CDR1 and CDR2 sequences are SGHRS and YFSETQ. The CDR3 contains 13 residues. The chain combines TRBV5-1 with TRBJ1-1; 7 bases map to TRBD1. This sequence originates from an elderly woman with active COVID-19. Sequencing used peripheral blood. The CDR3 here is CASSPGQASEAFF. The CDR3 bases are TGCGCCAGCAGCCCCGGACAGGCCTCTGAAGCTTTCTTT.